This T cell receptor beta chain emerged from a study of blood T cell repertoires in COVID-19. Between the trimmed V and J ends, which lost 5 bases and 0 bases, there was a span of 8 bases. This CDR3 contains 14 residues. Per germline, CDR1 LGHDT and CDR2 YNNKEL (reference sequence). The assay was immunoSEQ multiplex PCR, and TCRdb's table has in-frame clones only and misses some. Altogether about 180,000 clones are present, around 88% being singletons, with the ten largest covering roughly 4%. This rearrangement joins TRBV3-1 (or the pseudogene TRBV3-2) to TRBJ2-1; D gene uncertain. Sequencing used peripheral blood. The clonotype originates from a woman in her twenties or thirties with acute or convalescent COVID-19. In DNA form, the CDR3 reads TGTGCCAGCAGCGGGCTGAGCTCCTACAATGAGCAGTTCTTC. Amino acid sequence: CASSGLSSYNEQFF.